Presented here are 19 T cell receptor beta chains from one specimen sequenced in a study of T-cell memory formation after mild COVID-19. TCRdb independently ran MiXCR on the 5' RACE reads; one entry per CDR3 protein. The sample holds around 340,000 distinct CDR3 sequences, roughly 15% seen once. Sequenced input: PBMCs or a T cell subset sorted from them (not recorded which). The receptors shown here come from a man between 18 and 35 years old who had mild COVID-19 (a few samples of this study predate the infection). Cell type and time point are not known.

For the CDR3, the DNA is TGTGCCTGGAGCATGGGACTAGCCTACAATGAGCAGTTCTTC. This encodes CAWSMGLAYNEQFF. V gene TRBV30 combines with J gene TRBJ2-1, with 8 positions matching TRBD2. Per the germline V gene, CDR1 is GTSNPN and CDR2 is SVGIG (reference sequence). The CDR3 is made up of 14 amino acids. The trim removed 3 bases at V and 2 bases at J, leaving 3 bases unmatched. Looking up the rest from reference TRBV30 and TRBJ2-1 gives the full variable domain: SQTIHQWPATLVQPVGSPLSLECTVEGTSNPNLYWYRQAAGRGLQLLFYSVGIGQISSEVPQNLSASRPQDRQFILSSKKLLLSDSGFYLCAWSMGLAYNEQFFGPGTRLTVL.

This clonotype was seen more than once but under ten times. The chain has TRBV4-1 and TRBJ2-7; no firm D call. The CDR3 totals 14 residues. Germline V gene sequence: CDR1 MGHRA, CDR2 YSYEKL. V lost 4 bases, J lost 0 bases, and 10 bases lay in between. Here the CDR3 reads CASSPSESSYEQYV. The CDR3 DNA is TGCGCCAGCAGCCCCAGCGAAAGCTCCTACGAGCAGTACGTC.

This clonotype has a count of ten or more. The chain combines TRBV5-5 with TRBJ2-6; the D gene could be TRBD1 or TRBD2 (6 bases each). This CDR3 comprises 19 residues. Trimming cost V 4 bases and J 0 bases, with 20 bases left between them. CDR1 and CDR2 from the germline V gene are SGHKS and YYEKEE (reference sequence). Here the CDR3 DNA reads TGTGCCAGCAGCCCTAGAAGGGGGGACGGGCGCTCTGGGGCCAACGTCCTGACTTTC. Translation: CASSPRRGDGRSGANVLTF.

At least ten counts were recorded for this clonotype. The chain couples TRBV5-4 to TRBJ2-3, with 8 nucleotides matching TRBD1. CDR1 is SGHNT and CDR2 is YYREEE in the germline V gene (reference sequence). Unmatched junction bases numbered 9, after V lost 3 bases and J lost 6 bases. The CDR3 covers 15 residues. This CDR3 reads CASSSGQGEADTQYF. The CDR3 nucleotides read TGTGCCAGCAGCTCCGGACAGGGAGAGGCGGATACGCAGTATTTT.

The chain uses TRBV5-1 and TRBJ2-7; tentatively, D is TRBD1 or TRBD2 (5 bases each). The ends were cut back, 7 bases at V and 3 bases at J, with 17 bases in the middle. The germline gives CDR1 SGHRS, CDR2 YFSETQ. The CDR3 covers 14 residues. CDR3 bases: TGCGCCAGCGGGATCTTGGGGGAGAGCTACGAGCAGTACTTC. Its translation: CASGILGESYEQYF.

The J gene is TRBJ1-2, the V gene TRBV5-1; 7 bases agree with TRBD1. The germline gives CDR1 SGHRS, CDR2 YFSETQ. With V trimmed by 4 bases and J by 7 bases, 10 bases remained unmatched. This CDR3 comprises 14 residues. The CDR3 is CASSPNQGVSGYTF. Here the CDR3 DNA reads TGCGCCAGCAGCCCGAACCAGGGGGTCAGTGGCTACACCTTC.

This chain uses TRBV7-2 with TRBJ2-3, with TRBD1 matching over 7 bases. This CDR3 comprises 16 residues. CDR1 is SGHTA and CDR2 is FQGNSA in the germline V gene. Trimming removed 0 bases from V and 4 bases from J; junction bases left unmatched: 7. This CDR3 reads CASSLARLRGPDTQYF. CDR3 nucleotides: TGTGCCAGCAGCTTAGCGAGGCTAAGGGGGCCAGATACGCAGTATTTT.

The chain combines TRBV6-2 or TRBV6-3 with TRBJ2-6; TRBD1 matches at 7 bases. The J segment lost 2 bases and the V segment lost 2 bases, leaving 3 bases of the junction unmatched. The germline gives CDR1 MNHEY, CDR2 SVGEGT. The CDR3 totals 16 residues. The CDR3 nucleotides are TGTGCCAGCAGTTACCTACAGGGGACTGGGGCCAACGTCCTGACTTTC. Its translation: CASSYLQGTGANVLTF.

The chain recombines TRBV20-1 with TRBJ1-2; 8 nucleotides agree with TRBD1. The V gene's germline CDR1 is DFQATT and CDR2 SNEGSKA (reference sequence). With 5 bases clipped from V and 4 bases from J, the junction kept 9 bases outside the gene matches. The CDR3 loop spans 14 amino acids. CDR3 protein: CSALLTTGVYGYTF. The DNA for the CDR3 is TGCAGTGCTCTTCTTACGACAGGGGTCTATGGCTACACCTTC.

The chain recombines TRBV7-2 with TRBJ2-1; D call uncertain. CDR1 is SGHTA and CDR2 is FQGNSA in the germline V gene. V was pared by 2 bases and J by 6 bases, with 5 bases between. This CDR3 spans 12 amino acids. Written as DNA, the CDR3 is TGTGCCAGCAGCTTATTTAGCAATGAGCAGTTCTTC. Its protein product is CASSLFSNEQFF.

This clonotype was detected a few times. The genes are TRBV20-1 and TRBJ2-3; 12 bases match TRBD2. J gave up 1 base and V 0 bases, and 5 bases lay outside the gene matches. This CDR3 has 17 amino acids. Germline values: CDR1 DFQATT, CDR2 SNEGSKA (reference sequence). The CDR3 protein is CSARDWTSGEGTDTQYF. The CDR3 DNA follows: TGCAGTGCTAGAGATTGGACTAGCGGGGAGGGCACAGATACGCAGTATTTT.

This clonotype was counted only a few times. This chain links TRBV5-1 with TRBJ2-3, with TRBD2 matching 11 bases. V dropped 3 bases and J dropped 6; count of bases not matched to a gene: 9. There are 16 residues in the CDR3. In germline, CDR1 is SGHRS, CDR2 YFSETQ. The CDR3 protein is CASSSMTSGTGDTQYF. In nucleotides, the CDR3 is TGCGCCAGCAGCTCCATGACTAGCGGGACAGGGGATACGCAGTATTTT.

The J gene is TRBJ2-1, the V gene TRBV7-8; perhaps TRBD2 as D (5 bases). Germline V gene lookup returns CDR1 SGHVS and CDR2 FQNEAQ. Trimming pared 5 bases from V and 0 bases from J, leaving 14 bases between. This CDR3 has 16 amino acids. The CDR3 loop is CASSRVRRSSYNEQFF. The CDR3 DNA reads TGTGCCAGCAGCCGCGTCAGGAGGAGCTCCTACAATGAGCAGTTCTTC.

This chain joins TRBV7-8 and TRBJ2-1; unclear D gene. The CDR3 is 14 residues long. Germline CDR1 SGHVS, CDR2 FQNEAQ. With 5 bases removed from V and 5 bases from J, the gap between germline ends came to 13 bases. CDR3 residues: CASSPYVSNNEQFF. For the CDR3, the DNA is TGTGCCAGCAGCCCGTATGTGAGCAACAATGAGCAGTTCTTC.

Ten or more counts support this clonotype. The V gene is TRBV4-1, the J gene TRBJ2-4; no firm D call. Germline CDR1 and CDR2: MGHRA and YSYEKL. V lost 3 bases, J lost 1 base, and 10 bases lay in between. This CDR3 has 15 residues. This chain's CDR3 is CASSQPGRAKNIQYF. The CDR3 DNA reads as TGCGCCAGCAGCCAGCCCGGACGGGCCAAAAACATTCAGTACTTC.

This clonotype was detected a few times. The chain couples TRBV12-5 to TRBJ1-1, with a weak D call TRBD1 (6 bases). The germline gives CDR1 LGHNT, CDR2 FRNRAP. The length of the CDR3 is 13 residues. Trimming removed 6 bases from V and 1 base from J, with 9 bases in between. CDR3 nucleotide sequence: TGTGCTAGTGGGGTACAGGGGAACACTGAAGCTTTCTTT. It codes for CASGVQGNTEAFF.

This sequence joins TRBV11-2 and TRBJ1-2; no firm D call. CDR1 and CDR2 (germline): SGHAT, FQNNGV. Trimming removed 7 bases from V and 7 bases from J, with 16 bases in between. The length of the CDR3 is 13 residues. The DNA for the CDR3 is TGTGCCAGCAACGACTCCCCTCGGGGTGGCTACACCTTC. Translating it yields CASNDSPRGGYTF.

This clonotype was seen only a few times. This chain uses TRBV2 with TRBJ1-5, with D hard to call. V lost 6 bases and J 5 bases, leaving 14 bases between the germline ends. The CDR3 is made up of 14 amino acids. Germline lookup yields CDR1 SNHLY and CDR2 FYNNEI. The CDR3 spells CASSPVGKDQPQHF. Written as DNA, the CDR3 is TGTGCCAGCAGCCCGGTTGGCAAAGATCAGCCCCAGCATTTT. Full variable domain (outside the CDR3, taken from reference TRBV2 and TRBJ1-5): EPEVTQTPSHQVTQMGQEVILRCVPISNHLYFYWYRQILGQKVEFLVSFYNNEISEKSEIFDDQFSVERPDGSNFTLKIRSTKLEDSAMYFCASSPVGKDQPQHFGDGTRLSIL.

In this sample, this clonotype turned up many times. This sequence joins TRBV20-1 and TRBJ2-2, with 8 positions matching TRBD2. The CDR3 loop spans 14 amino acids. CDR1 and CDR2 from the germline V gene are DFQATT and SNEGSKA (reference sequence). V lost 2 bases to trimming and J lost 3 bases; unmatched junction nucleotides: 2. The DNA of the CDR3 is TGCAGTGCTAGAAGTAGCGGGGACACCGGGGAGCTGTTTTTT. Translation gives CSARSSGDTGELFF.